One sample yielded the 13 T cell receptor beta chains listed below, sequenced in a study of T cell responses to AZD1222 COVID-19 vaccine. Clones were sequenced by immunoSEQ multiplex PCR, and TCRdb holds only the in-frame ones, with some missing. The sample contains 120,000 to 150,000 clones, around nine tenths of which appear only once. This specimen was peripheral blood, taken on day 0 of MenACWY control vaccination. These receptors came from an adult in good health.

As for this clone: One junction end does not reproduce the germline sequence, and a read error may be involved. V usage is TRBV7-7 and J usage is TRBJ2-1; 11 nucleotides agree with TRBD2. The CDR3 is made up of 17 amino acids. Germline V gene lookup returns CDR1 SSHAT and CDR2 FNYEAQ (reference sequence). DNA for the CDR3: TGTGCTAGCAGCTCCTCGCTAGCGGGGGGCCCCTACAATGAGCAGTTCTTC. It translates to CASSSSLAGGPYNEQFF.

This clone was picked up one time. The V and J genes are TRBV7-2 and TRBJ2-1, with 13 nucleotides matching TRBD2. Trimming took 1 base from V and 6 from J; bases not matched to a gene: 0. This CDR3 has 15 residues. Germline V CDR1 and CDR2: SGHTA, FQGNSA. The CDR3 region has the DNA TGTGCCAGCAGCTTAGGGACTAGCGGGGGCAATGAGCAGTTCTTC. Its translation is CASSLGTSGGNEQFF.

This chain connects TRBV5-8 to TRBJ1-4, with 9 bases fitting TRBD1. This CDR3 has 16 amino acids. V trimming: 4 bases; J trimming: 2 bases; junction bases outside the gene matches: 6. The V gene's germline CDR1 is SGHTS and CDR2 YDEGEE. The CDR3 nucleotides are TGTGCCAGCAGCCTCGGGACAGGGAGGACTAATGAAAAACTGTTTTTT. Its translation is CASSLGTGRTNEKLFF.

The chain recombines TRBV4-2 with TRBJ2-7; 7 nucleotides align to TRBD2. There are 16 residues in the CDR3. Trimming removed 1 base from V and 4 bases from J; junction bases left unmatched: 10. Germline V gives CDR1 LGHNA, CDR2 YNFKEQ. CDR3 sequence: CASSQAHLTSSYEQYF. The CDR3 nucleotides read TGTGCCAGCAGCCAAGCCCACCTGACTAGCTCGTACGAGCAGTACTTC.

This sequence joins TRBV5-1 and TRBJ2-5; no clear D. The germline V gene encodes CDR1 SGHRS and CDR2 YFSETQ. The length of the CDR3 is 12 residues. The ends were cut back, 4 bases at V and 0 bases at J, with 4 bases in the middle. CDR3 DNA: TGCGCCAGCAGCCTGTACCAAGAGACCCAGTACTTC. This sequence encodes CASSLYQETQYF.

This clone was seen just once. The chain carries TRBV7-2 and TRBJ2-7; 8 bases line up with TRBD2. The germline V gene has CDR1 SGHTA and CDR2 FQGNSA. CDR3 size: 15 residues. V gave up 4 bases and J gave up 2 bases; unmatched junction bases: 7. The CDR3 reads CASSSRSGATYEQYF. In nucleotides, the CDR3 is TGTGCCAGCAGCTCACGTAGCGGGGCTACCTACGAGCAGTACTTC. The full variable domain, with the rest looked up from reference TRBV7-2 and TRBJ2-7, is GAGVSQSPSNKVTEKGKDVELRCDPISGHTALYWYRQSLGQGLEFLIYFQGNSAPDKSGLPSDRFSAERTGGSVSTLTIQRTQQEDSAVYLCASSSRSGATYEQYFGPGTRLTVT.

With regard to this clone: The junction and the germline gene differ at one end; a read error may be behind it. CDR3 amino acids: CASSQGGRVAF. CDR3 DNA: TGTGCCAGCAGCCAAGGGGGAAGGGTGGCCTTC. The chain couples TRBV4-2 to TRBJ1-2; D is unresolved. Germline CDR1 reads LGHNA; CDR2 reads YNFKEQ. The CDR3 is 11 amino acids.

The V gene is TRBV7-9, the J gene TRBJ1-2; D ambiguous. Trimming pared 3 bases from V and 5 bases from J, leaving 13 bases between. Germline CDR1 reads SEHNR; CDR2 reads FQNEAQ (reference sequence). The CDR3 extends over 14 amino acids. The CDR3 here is CASSFTVSPYGYTF. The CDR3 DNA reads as TGTGCCAGCAGCTTCACCGTCAGCCCGTATGGCTACACCTTC. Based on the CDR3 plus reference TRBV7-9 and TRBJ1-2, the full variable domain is DTGVSQNPRHKITKRGQNVTFRCDPISEHNRLYWYRQTLGQGPEFLTYFQNEAQLEKSRLLSDRFSAERPKGSFSTLEIQRTEQGDSAMYLCASSFTVSPYGYTFGSGTRLTVV.

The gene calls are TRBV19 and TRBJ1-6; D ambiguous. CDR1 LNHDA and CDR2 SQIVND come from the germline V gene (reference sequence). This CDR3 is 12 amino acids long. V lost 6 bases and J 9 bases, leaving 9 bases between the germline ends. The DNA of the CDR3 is TGTGCCAGTAGCCCACGGGCTTCACCCCTCCACTTT. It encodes CASSPRASPLHF.

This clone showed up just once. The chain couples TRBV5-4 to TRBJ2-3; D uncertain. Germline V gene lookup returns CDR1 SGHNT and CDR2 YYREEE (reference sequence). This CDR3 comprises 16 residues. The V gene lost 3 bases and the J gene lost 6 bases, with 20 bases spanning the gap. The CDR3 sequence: CASSSHRWVGKDTQYF. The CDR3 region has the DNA TGTGCCAGCAGCTCCCACAGATGGGTGGGGAAGGATACGCAGTATTTT.

The CDR3 coding sequence is TGTGCCACCAGTGCCTTGACTAGCGGGGGGCGCAATGAGCAGTTCTTC. Its translation is CATSALTSGGRNEQFF. The chain has TRBV24-1 and TRBJ2-1; 13 bases match TRBD2. The V gene end was trimmed by 5 bases and the J gene end by 6 bases; junction bases not matched to a gene: 6. Germline loops: CDR1 KGHDR, CDR2 SFDVKD. This CDR3 is 16 amino acids long.

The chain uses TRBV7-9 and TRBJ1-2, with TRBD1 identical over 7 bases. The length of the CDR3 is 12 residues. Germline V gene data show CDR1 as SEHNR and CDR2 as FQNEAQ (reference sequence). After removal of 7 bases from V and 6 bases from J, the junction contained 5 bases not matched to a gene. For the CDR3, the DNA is TGTGCCAGCATACAGGGGACGAATGGCTACACCTTC. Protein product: CASIQGTNGYTF.

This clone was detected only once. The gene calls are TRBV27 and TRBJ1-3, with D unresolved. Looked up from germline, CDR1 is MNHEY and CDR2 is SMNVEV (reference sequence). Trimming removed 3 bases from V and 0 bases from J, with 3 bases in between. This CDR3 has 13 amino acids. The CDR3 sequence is CASSFSSGNTIYF. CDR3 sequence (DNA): TGTGCCAGCAGTTTCTCCTCTGGAAACACCATATATTTT.